The clone carrying this T cell receptor beta chain was detected ten times or more. Its antigen is unknown. There are 15 residues in the CDR3. The germline V gene has CDR1 ENHRY and CDR2 SYGVKD. V was shortened by 4 bases and J by 0 bases, with 10 bases between the two germline ends. The sample belongs to a study of T cell repertoires in cytomegalovirus infection. Overall study context: Public signatures in TCR beta pointed to CMV infection and matching HLA type.

Study results and limitations: HLA-C-restricted CMV clonotypes gave the most frequent clonotype in two of eight donors. Summed public TCR beta family frequency identified CMV carriers bearing the relevant HLA.

MiXCR, applied by TCRdb to the reads, yields one record per CDR3 protein. The table has roughly 310,000 distinct CDR3 sequences, 15% to 20% seen once. The receptor comes from a human donor in good health (CMV status not recorded). Some clones in this sample may be carry-over from other donors' samples. Sequences were obtained from PBMCs. This chain links TRBV10-3 with TRBJ1-5; D not certain. The DNA of the CDR3 is TGTGCCATCAGTGGGGGAGCATATAGCAATCAGCCCCAGCATTTT. This gives the protein CAISGGAYSNQPQHF.